One sample yielded the 15 T cell receptor beta chains listed below, sequenced in a study of T cell changes during pregnancy in multiple sclerosis. This table comes from immunoSEQ multiplex PCR, and its TCRdb copy is limited to in-frame clones, with some not included. This table has around 73,000 clones, around 92% appearing once. The sequencing used peripheral blood, collected in the third trimester of pregnancy. These receptors were taken from a female donor in good health, enrolled as a control in a pregnancy study.

The chain employs TRBV5-1 and TRBJ1-4; the D gene is possibly TRBD1 (6 bases). This CDR3 spans 15 amino acids. V was clipped by 2 bases and J by 8 bases, with 16 bases between them. Germline lookup yields CDR1 SGHRS and CDR2 YFSETQ. CDR3 DNA: TGCGCCAGCAGCTTTGGGGGGGGCGTTGGAGAAAAACTGTTTTTT. Its translation is CASSFGGGVGEKLFF.

The J gene is TRBJ1-4, the V gene TRBV7-8, with 8 positions matching TRBD1. Germline CDR1 and CDR2: SGHVS and FQNEAQ. The CDR3 extends over 15 amino acids. V was clipped by 8 bases and J by 4 bases; unmatched bases: 9. CDR3 DNA: TGTGCCAGCTCCCGAGCGACAGGGGTTAATGAAAAACTGTTTTTT. It translates to CASSRATGVNEKLFF.

The V and J genes are TRBV7-2 and TRBJ2-3, with 10 bases matching TRBD2. Looked up from germline, CDR1 is SGHTA and CDR2 is FQGNSA. V was clipped by 4 bases and J by 4 bases; unmatched bases: 2. The CDR3 is made up of 14 amino acids. The CDR3 protein is CASSSTSGSDTQYF. The CDR3 DNA sequence: TGTGCCAGCAGCTCGACTAGCGGGTCAGATACGCAGTATTTT.

V gene TRBV9 combines with J gene TRBJ1-2; the D is unclear. V was trimmed by 0 bases and J by 8 bases, leaving 20 bases between them. CDR3 size: 16 residues. The germline V gene encodes CDR1 SGDLS and CDR2 YYNGEE. CDR3 bases: TGTGCCAGCAGCGTAGCTTCCAGCGCGCAATCTTGGGGCTACACCTTC. This gives the protein CASSVASSAQSWGYTF.

The V and J genes are TRBV25-1 and TRBJ1-1; 7 nucleotides match TRBD1. This CDR3 has 14 amino acids. The ends lost 5 bases at V and 4 bases at J; junction bases unmatched: 7. CDR1 and CDR2 (germline): MGHDK, SYGVNS. The CDR3 sequence is CASSQSTGATEAFF. In DNA form, the CDR3 reads TGTGCCAGCAGTCAATCAACAGGGGCCACTGAAGCTTTCTTT.

The chain employs TRBV19 and TRBJ1-4, with TRBD1 as a possible D gene (5 bases). V was shortened by 7 bases and J by 6 bases, with 18 bases between the two germline ends. This CDR3 contains 15 residues. Germline loops: CDR1 LNHDA, CDR2 SQIVND (reference sequence). The CDR3 region is CASKGSKGVDEKLFF. In nucleotides, the CDR3 is TGTGCCAGTAAGGGGTCCAAAGGAGTGGATGAAAAACTGTTTTTT.

The chain joins TRBV6-5 to TRBJ1-1, with TRBD1 matching over 8 bases. The CDR3 extends over 15 amino acids. The germline V gene encodes CDR1 MNHEY and CDR2 SVGAGI. Trimming took 6 bases from V and 1 from J; bases not matched to a gene: 7. The CDR3, as DNA: TGTGCCAGCAGGGAGACCGGGACAGGGAACACTGAAGCTTTCTTT. Amino acid sequence: CASRETGTGNTEAFF.

The CDR3 loop reads CASSSRQGRSYEQYF. The CDR3 nucleotides are TGTGCCAGCAGTTCCCGCCAGGGGCGATCCTACGAGCAGTACTTC. The chain couples TRBV28 to TRBJ2-7; D possibly corresponds to TRBD1 (6 bases). V lost 4 bases and J lost 1, with 14 bases in between. Per germline, CDR1 MDHEN and CDR2 SYDVKM. The CDR3 extends over 15 amino acids.

This chain uses TRBV28 with TRBJ1-3; D possibly corresponds to TRBD1 (6 bases). This CDR3 region has 15 residues. Germline V gene data show CDR1 as MDHEN and CDR2 as SYDVKM. Trimming removed 7 bases from V and 0 bases from J, with 13 bases in between. The CDR3 loop reads CASIPTGPSGNTIYF. CDR3 nucleotide sequence: TGTGCCAGCATTCCGACAGGCCCCTCTGGAAACACCATATATTTT.

This clone was seen a single time. The chain is built from TRBV28 and TRBJ2-7; possibly TRBD1 for D (5 bases). This CDR3 comprises 14 residues. V gave up 2 bases and J gave up 4 bases, with 12 bases separating them. Germline CDR1 and CDR2: MDHEN and SYDVKM. The CDR3 coding sequence is TGTGCCAGCAGTTTAAGTGGGGCGACGTACGAGCAGTACTTC. Encoded protein: CASSLSGATYEQYF.

V usage is TRBV27 and J usage is TRBJ2-2; tentative D call: TRBD2 (5 bases). Germline V gene lookup returns CDR1 MNHEY and CDR2 SMNVEV (reference sequence). V was clipped by 5 bases and J by 8 bases, with 9 bases between them. The CDR3 has 12 amino acids. The CDR3 nucleotides read TGTGCCAGCAGTCGAGGGTTGGGGGAGCTGTTTTTT. Protein sequence: CASSRGLGELFF.

The CDR3 protein is CASSYDPRTDTQYF. The CDR3 nucleotides read TGTGCCAGCAGTTACGACCCTAGAACAGATACGCAGTATTTT. The chain uses TRBV6-5 and TRBJ2-3; D remains ambiguous. Germline V gives CDR1 MNHEY, CDR2 SVGAGI. The ends were cut back, 2 bases at V and 3 bases at J, with 9 bases in the middle. The CDR3 consists of 14 residues.

In its sample, this clone was seen once. This chain connects TRBV7-8 to TRBJ1-1; weak D call: TRBD1 (6 bases). CDR1 and CDR2 (germline): SGHVS, FQNEAQ. This CDR3 is built from 14 residues. The V and J ends lost 3 bases and 1 base respectively, with 9 bases between them. CDR3 DNA sequence: TGTGCCAGCAGCTTTGGCAGGGGGAACACTGAAGCTTTCTTT. Amino acids: CASSFGRGNTEAFF. Supplemented by reference TRBV7-8 and TRBJ1-1, the full variable domain reads GAGVSQSPRYKVAKRGQDVALRCDPISGHVSLFWYQQALGQGPEFLTYFQNEAQLDKSGLPSDRFFAERPEGSVSTLKIQRTQQEDSAVYLCASSFGRGNTEAFFGQGTRLTVV.

This chain uses TRBV10-3 with TRBJ2-2; 9 nucleotides agree with TRBD1. Germline lookup yields CDR1 ENHRY and CDR2 SYGVKD. V dropped 7 bases and J dropped 4; count of bases not matched to a gene: 4. CDR3 length: 14 residues. Here the CDR3 DNA reads TGTGCCATCACCAGGGACAGGGTCACCGGGGAGCTGTTTTTT. Protein sequence: CAITRDRVTGELFF.

This rearrangement joins TRBV7-9 to TRBJ1-5; 9 bases align to TRBD1. J gave up 0 bases and V 5 bases, and 11 bases lay outside the gene matches. Per germline, CDR1 SEHNR and CDR2 FQNEAQ (reference sequence). The CDR3 has 18 residues. Here the CDR3 reads CASSGGGTGTYSNQPQHF. The CDR3 DNA is TGTGCCAGCAGCGGCGGCGGGACAGGGACATATAGCAATCAGCCCCAGCATTTT.